This TCR beta chain originates from a study of CD8+CD57+ T cells in acquired aplastic anemia. Study overall: The sorted CD4+ and CD8+ cells yielded an average around 3.2 ug of DNA. General observations from the study: The same twenty-nine CD8+ CDR3 sequences occurred in patients and in controls.

Germline V lookup: CDR1 MNHNS, CDR2 SASEGT. The V and J ends lost 7 bases and 7 bases respectively, with 14 bases between them. The CDR3 sequence is 13 residues long. This clonotype was detected ten times or more. Its antigen is as yet unknown. Investigators profiled TCR beta VDJ and CDR3 from genomic DNA template. TCRdb analysed the reads with MiXCR anew, one entry per CDR3 protein. The table lists some 140,000 distinct CDR3 sequences, roughly 40% of them singletons. Sequencing was done on a sample of sorted CD4+, CD8+, or CD8+CD57+ T cells (not recorded which) from PBMCs. The source is a human donor in good health, serving as a control. The chain carries TRBV6-1 and TRBJ1-5; the D is unclear. The CDR3 here is CASTTGVSQPQHF. CDR3 DNA: TGTGCCAGCACCACCGGGGTGAGCCAGCCCCAGCATTTT.